A single T cell receptor (beta chain) is shown here with its context. Here immunoSEQ multiplex PCR was the method, and the copy in TCRdb shows in-frame clones only, minus some. The sample has roughly 77,000 clones; around 92% are singletons. CDR1 SGHTA and CDR2 FQGTGA come from the germline V gene. The CDR3 covers 14 residues. With 5 bases clipped from V and 5 bases from J, the junction kept 3 bases outside the gene matches. These data come from a study of OX40 agonist ivuxolimab in advanced cancers. The sequence was obtained from an adult with an advanced solid tumor such as melanoma, head and neck, liver or kidney cancer. The rearrangement links TRBV7-3 to TRBJ1-2; TRBD1 agrees at 12 bases. This material consisted of CD4+ or CD8+ T cells sorted from blood, taken in a trial of the OX40 agonist ivuxolimab. The CDR3 loop reads CASSPGQGAYGYTF. The CDR3 DNA is TGTGCCAGCAGCCCGGGACAGGGGGCTTATGGCTACACCTTC. Drawing the rest from reference TRBV7-3 and TRBJ1-2, the complete variable domain is GAGVSQTPSNKVTEKGKYVELRCDPISGHTALYWYRQSLGQGPEFLIYFQGTGAADDSGLPNDRFFAVRPEGSVSTLKIQRTERGDSAVYLCASSPGQGAYGYTFGSGTRLTVV.